The 11 T cell receptor beta chains listed next were all sequenced from one sample in a study of T cell responses to AZD1222 COVID-19 vaccine. Here immunoSEQ multiplex PCR was the method, and the copy in TCRdb shows in-frame clones only, minus some. The sample includes 80,000 to 90,000 clones, approximately 90% of them seen just once. Sample: peripheral blood, taken on day 0 of MenACWY control vaccination. The receptor source for this set is an adult in good health.

This chain uses TRBV18 with TRBJ2-7; either TRBD1 or TRBD2 may supply D (5 bases each). Trimming pared 6 bases from V and 3 bases from J, leaving 15 bases between. Germline lookup yields CDR1 KGHSH and CDR2 LQKENI. CDR3 length equals 14 residues. The DNA for the CDR3 is TGTGCCAGCTCGTACCGGGACGGGGACTACGAGCAGTACTTC. Its translation: CASSYRDGDYEQYF.

The chain is built from TRBV12-3 or TRBV12-4 and TRBJ2-7; D gene uncertain. The CDR3 is made up of 12 amino acids. Trimming took off 2 bases at V and 6 bases at J, with 8 bases between the two ends. The CDR3 DNA follows: TGTGCCAGCAGTTTAATTCCACTCGAGCAGTACTTC. Its translation is CASSLIPLEQYF.

The chain joins TRBV27 to TRBJ2-1; no definite D call. Germline V gene lookup returns CDR1 MNHEY and CDR2 SMNVEV (reference sequence). V shed 2 bases and J shed 0 bases, with 8 bases lying between them. The CDR3 covers 15 residues. In DNA, the CDR3 is TGTGCCAGCAGTTTAAGAGTGCTCTCCTACAATGAGCAGTTCTTC. Protein: CASSLRVLSYNEQFF.

This chain connects TRBV28 to TRBJ2-7, with 9 nucleotides matching TRBD2. Germline V gene sequence: CDR1 MDHEN, CDR2 SYDVKM. Losses at the gene ends were 5 bases for V and 0 bases for J; bases not matched to a gene: 5. The CDR3 sequence is 15 residues long. The CDR3 loop reads CASSPGLAASYEQYF. CDR3 bases: TGTGCCAGCAGTCCGGGACTAGCTGCCTCCTACGAGCAGTACTTC.

This chain joins TRBV28 and TRBJ1-3; unclear D gene. Germline V lookup: CDR1 MDHEN, CDR2 SYDVKM. The CDR3 contains 13 residues. DNA for the CDR3: TGTGCTACTCAAGCCCCCTCTGGAAACACCATATATTTT. Translating gives CATQAPSGNTIYF.

The chain uses TRBV9 and TRBJ2-1; 7 nucleotides match TRBD2. The CDR3 spans 14 residues. Germline CDR1 SGDLS, CDR2 YYNGEE. With V trimmed by 3 bases and J by 3 bases, 3 bases remained unmatched. CDR3 protein: CASSAGLGYNEQFF. CDR3 bases: TGTGCCAGCAGCGCCGGACTAGGCTACAATGAGCAGTTCTTC.

The CDR3 here is CASSSGQYYTF. The CDR3 DNA reads TGTGCCAGCAGTTCCGGACAGTACTACACCTTC. The chain links TRBV12-3 or TRBV12-4 to TRBJ1-2; possibly TRBD1 for D (6 bases). This CDR3 has 11 residues. V lost 4 bases, J lost 10 bases, and 10 bases lay in between.

The V and J genes are TRBV20-1 and TRBJ1-3; D remains ambiguous. V was trimmed by 6 bases and J by 9 bases, leaving 12 bases between them. The length of the CDR3 is 11 residues. Germline lookup yields CDR1 DFQATT and CDR2 SNEGSKA (reference sequence). CDR3 bases: TGCAGTGCAAAGAATCGTACCACCATATATTTT. Protein: CSAKNRTTIYF.

The chain is built from TRBV5-4 and TRBJ2-7, with D tentatively TRBD2 (5 bases). CDR3 length: 15 amino acids. Germline CDR1 is SGHNT and CDR2 is YYREEE (reference sequence). V was cut by 4 bases and J by 1 base, with 15 bases left in between. The CDR3 here is CASSPSGSASYEQYF. CDR3 nucleotides: TGTGCCAGCAGCCCCTCGGGATCAGCGTCCTACGAGCAGTACTTC.

The chain employs TRBV9 and TRBJ2-1, with D unresolved. Between the trimmed V and J ends, which lost 3 bases and 6 bases, there was a span of 10 bases. The CDR3 spans 13 residues. Germline V gene sequence: CDR1 SGDLS, CDR2 YYNGEE. The CDR3: CASSDTAPNEQFF. The DNA of the CDR3 is TGTGCCAGCAGCGACACTGCACCCAATGAGCAGTTCTTC.

This chain connects TRBV6-5 to TRBJ2-1, with 8 positions matching TRBD1. V trimming: 4 bases; J trimming: 5 bases; junction bases outside the gene matches: 10. The germline gives CDR1 MNHEY, CDR2 SVGAGI. There are 16 residues in the CDR3. The CDR3 nucleotides read TGTGCCAGCAGTTCGGACAGGGCTGTCTTGGACAATGAGCAGTTCTTC. Protein: CASSSDRAVLDNEQFF.